The source of this T cell receptor beta chain is a study of shared clonotypes between healthy human individuals. CD45RO-negative CD8 cells positively selected for CCR7 made up the naive population, which excluded terminally differentiated effector memory CD45RA+ cells. The CDR3 is 15 residues long. Trimming cost V 7 bases and J 0 bases, with 13 bases left between them. The germline gives CDR1 PRHDT, CDR2 FYEKMQ (reference sequence). Assay: immunoSEQ multiplex PCR; the TCRdb copy retains only in-frame clones and omits some. The table lists more than 2 million clones, just under 95% of them singletons.

The TCR originated in a man aged 18 to 35 in good health. The chain couples TRBV13 to TRBJ1-3, with D maybe TRBD1 (5 bases). Material: naive CD8+ T cells sorted from blood. The CDR3 coding sequence is TGTGCCAGCACCGAAGGTGGGGGCTCTGGAAACACCATATATTTT. It encodes CASTEGGGSGNTIYF.